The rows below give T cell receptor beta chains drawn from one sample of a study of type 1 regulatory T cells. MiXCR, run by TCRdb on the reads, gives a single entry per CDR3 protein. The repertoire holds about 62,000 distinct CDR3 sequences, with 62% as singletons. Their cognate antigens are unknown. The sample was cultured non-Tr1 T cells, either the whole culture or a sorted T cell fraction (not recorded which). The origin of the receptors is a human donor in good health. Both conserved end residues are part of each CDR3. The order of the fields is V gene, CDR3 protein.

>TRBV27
CASSRTGGNNEQFF
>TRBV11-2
CASSLLRGRSGNTIYF
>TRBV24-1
CATSEQGRAGELFF
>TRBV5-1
CASSLGRGQETQYF
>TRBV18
CASSKIDSTDTQYF
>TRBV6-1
CASSPSASQETQYF
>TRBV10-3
CAISKRLTQTGTEEEKLFF
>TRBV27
CASSSGWGSSSYNEQFF
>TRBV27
CASSHRGEQPQHF
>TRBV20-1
CSARGFTSGSPGELFF
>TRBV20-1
CSAREGLAGGGRDTGELFF
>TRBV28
CASSLGTANTGELFF
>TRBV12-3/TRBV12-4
CASRATSNQPQHF
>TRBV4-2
CASSPTSGSGGGELFF
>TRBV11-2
CASSLGFGTSASYEQYF
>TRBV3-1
CASSRRGGSSGEQFF
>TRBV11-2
CASSLGSLRGRPNYGYTF
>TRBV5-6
CASSLSRGLGGYTF
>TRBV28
CASSGDRNTIYF
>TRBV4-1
CASSQAITGITFYEQYF
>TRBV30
CAWSPILDTQYF
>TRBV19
CASRVRRTGKDQPQHF
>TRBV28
CASSPPSDQPQHF
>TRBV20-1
CSARDSRSGQPQHF
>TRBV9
CASSVDPSGSLDNEQFF
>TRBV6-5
CASSETGLAGGNTGELFF
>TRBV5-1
CASSLGTSGRSGTDTQYF
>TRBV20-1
CSARDREKGSTEAFF
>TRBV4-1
CASSQVGLAGGVAKNIQYF
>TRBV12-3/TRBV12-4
CASSARDNEQFF
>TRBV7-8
CASSLVGGGLYNEQFF
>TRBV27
CASSSRALHAGASNEQFF
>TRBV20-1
CSARTSGTRNEQFF
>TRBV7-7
CASSQVGSSDTQYF
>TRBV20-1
CSARRTGGFYGYTF
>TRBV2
CASTGAGWTGELFF
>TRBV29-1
CSVKRGTGELFF
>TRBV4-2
CASSQDKERGNTGELFF
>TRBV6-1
CASSEDSGYGGSTDTQYF
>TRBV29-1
CSVIRDGTRAFF
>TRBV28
CASSLMGTGNAGELFF
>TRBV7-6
CASSSLNSYEQYF
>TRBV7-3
CASSPNSNQPQHF
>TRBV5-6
CASSLGLGTDDTQYF
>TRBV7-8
CASSYDSGLGDTQYF